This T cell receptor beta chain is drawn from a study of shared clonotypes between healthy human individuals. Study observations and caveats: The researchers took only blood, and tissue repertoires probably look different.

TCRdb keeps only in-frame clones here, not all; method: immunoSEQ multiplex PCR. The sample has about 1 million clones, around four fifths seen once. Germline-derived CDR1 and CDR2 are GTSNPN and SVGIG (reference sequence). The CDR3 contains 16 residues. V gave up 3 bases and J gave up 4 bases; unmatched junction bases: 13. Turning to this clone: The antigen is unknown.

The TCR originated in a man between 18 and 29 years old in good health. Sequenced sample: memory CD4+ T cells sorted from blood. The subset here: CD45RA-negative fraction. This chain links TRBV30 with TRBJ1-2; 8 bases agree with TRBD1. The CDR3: CAWRRDRPSRGYGYTF. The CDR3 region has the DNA TGTGCCTGGAGACGGGACAGGCCCTCGAGGGGCTATGGCTACACCTTC.